Here is one T cell receptor (beta chain) with its context. Its specificity is not known. The sample comes from a study of beta chain features in type 1 diabetes. General study points: Reads derived from cDNA could over-represent cells showing high TCR expression. Researchers reported that naive, central memory and Treg TCRB repertoires appeared more similar in patients than in healthy donors. Patients with type 1 diabetes showed fewer VDJ junction insertions and more deletions.

Every isolated RNA sample was fully reverse transcribed, so sequencing captured expressed TCRB transcripts. Some clones are missing from TCRdb's copy, which holds only in-frame ones; the method was immunoSEQ multiplex PCR. The sample holds around 340,000 clones, around 20% seen once. This CDR3 spans 14 amino acids. CDR1 is SGHTA and CDR2 is FQGTGA in the germline V gene. Trimming pared 6 bases from V and 5 bases from J, leaving 15 bases between. Sample: naive CD4+ T cells from blood. The receptor's source is a young woman in good health. V gene TRBV7-3 combines with J gene TRBJ2-3; TRBD2 might be the D (7 bases). The CDR3, as DNA: TGTGCCAGCAGTAGGGGGGGGCGGGTAGATACGCAGTATTTT. Translation gives CASSRGGRVDTQYF.